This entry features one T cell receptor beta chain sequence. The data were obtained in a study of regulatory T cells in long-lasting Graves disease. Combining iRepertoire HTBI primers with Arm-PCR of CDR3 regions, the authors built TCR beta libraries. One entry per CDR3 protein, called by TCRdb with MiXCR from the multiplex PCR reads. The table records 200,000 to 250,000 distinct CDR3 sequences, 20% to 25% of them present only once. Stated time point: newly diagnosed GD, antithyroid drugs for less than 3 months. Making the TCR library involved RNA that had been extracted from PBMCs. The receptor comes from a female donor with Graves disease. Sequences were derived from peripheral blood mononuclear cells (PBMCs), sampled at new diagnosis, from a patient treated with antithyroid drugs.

The CDR3 nucleotides read TGTGCCAGCTCACCACCGTCGGCACTCGGTGAGACCCAGTACTTC. It codes for CASSPPSALGETQYF. The chain combines TRBV18 with TRBJ2-5; D gene ambiguous. The CDR3 is 15 residues long. The ends were cut back, 0 bases at V and 5 bases at J, with 13 bases in the middle. Germline CDR1 reads KGHSH; CDR2 reads LQKENI.